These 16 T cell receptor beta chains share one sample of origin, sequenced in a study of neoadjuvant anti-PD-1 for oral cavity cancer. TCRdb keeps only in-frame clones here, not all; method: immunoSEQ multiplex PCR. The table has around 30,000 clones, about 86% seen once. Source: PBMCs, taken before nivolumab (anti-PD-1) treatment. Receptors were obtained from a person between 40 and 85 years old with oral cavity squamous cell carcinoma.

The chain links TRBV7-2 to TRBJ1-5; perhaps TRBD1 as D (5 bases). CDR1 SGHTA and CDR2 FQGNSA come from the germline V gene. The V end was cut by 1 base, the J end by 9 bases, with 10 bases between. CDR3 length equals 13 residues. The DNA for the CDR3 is TGTGCCAGCAGCTTAGTAGCAGGGAGGCCCCAGCATTTT. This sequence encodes CASSLVAGRPQHF.

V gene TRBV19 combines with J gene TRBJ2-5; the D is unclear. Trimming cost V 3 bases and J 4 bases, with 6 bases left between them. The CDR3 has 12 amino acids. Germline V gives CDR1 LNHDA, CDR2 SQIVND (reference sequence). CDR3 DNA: TGTGCCAGTAGTATCTGGCGAGAGACCCAGTACTTC. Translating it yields CASSIWRETQYF. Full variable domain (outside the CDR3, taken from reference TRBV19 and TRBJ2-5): DGGITQSPKYLFRKEGQNVTLSCEQNLNHDAMYWYRQDPGQGLRLIYYSQIVNDFQKGDIAEGYSVSREKKESFPLTVTSAQKNPTAFYLCASSIWRETQYFGPGTRLLVL.

This CDR3 is CASSYSKREKLFF. The CDR3 DNA is TGTGCCAGCAGTTACTCGAAGCGCGAAAAACTGTTTTTT. This rearrangement joins TRBV6-5 to TRBJ1-4; D ambiguous. Deletions cut 0 bases from V and 8 bases from J, with 7 bases between. The germline V gene has CDR1 MNHEY and CDR2 SVGAGI. The CDR3 has 13 residues.

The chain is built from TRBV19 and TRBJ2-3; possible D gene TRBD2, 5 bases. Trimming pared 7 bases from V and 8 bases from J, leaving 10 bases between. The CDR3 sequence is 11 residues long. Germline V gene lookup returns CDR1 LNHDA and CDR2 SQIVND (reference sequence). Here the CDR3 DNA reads TGTGCCAGTACCGAACTAGGTACGCAGTATTTT. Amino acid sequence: CASTELGTQYF.

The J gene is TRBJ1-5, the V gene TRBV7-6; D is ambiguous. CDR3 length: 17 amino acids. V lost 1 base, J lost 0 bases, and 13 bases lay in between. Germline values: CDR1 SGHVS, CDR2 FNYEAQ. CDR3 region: CASSLERYDYSNQPQHF. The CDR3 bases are TGTGCCAGCAGCTTAGAAAGATACGACTATAGCAATCAGCCCCAGCATTTT.

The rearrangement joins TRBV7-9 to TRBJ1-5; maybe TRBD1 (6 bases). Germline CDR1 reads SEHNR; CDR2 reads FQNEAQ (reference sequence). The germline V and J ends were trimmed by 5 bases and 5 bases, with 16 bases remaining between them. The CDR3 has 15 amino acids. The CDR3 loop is CASSPRGGHDQPQHF. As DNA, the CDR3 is TGTGCCAGCAGCCCCCGGGGGGGGCACGATCAGCCCCAGCATTTT.

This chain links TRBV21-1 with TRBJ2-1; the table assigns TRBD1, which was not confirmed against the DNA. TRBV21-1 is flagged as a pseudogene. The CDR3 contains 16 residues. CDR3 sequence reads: CASSKDVGQVYNEQFF. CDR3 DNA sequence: TGTGCCAGCAGCAAAGATGTGGGACAGGTTTACAATGAGCAGTTCTTC.

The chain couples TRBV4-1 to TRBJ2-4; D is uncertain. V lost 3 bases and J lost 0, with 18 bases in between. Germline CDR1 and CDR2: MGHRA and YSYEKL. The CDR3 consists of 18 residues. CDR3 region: CASSQTTALPAAKNIQYF. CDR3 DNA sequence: TGCGCCAGCAGCCAGACGACCGCACTCCCCGCAGCCAAAAACATTCAGTACTTC.

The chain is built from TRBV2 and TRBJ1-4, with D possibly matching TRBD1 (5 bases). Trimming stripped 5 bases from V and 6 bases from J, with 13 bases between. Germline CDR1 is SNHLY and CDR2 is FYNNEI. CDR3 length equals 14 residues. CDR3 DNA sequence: TGTGCCAGCAGTCTATACGGGGGGGATGAAAAACTGTTTTTT. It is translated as CASSLYGGDEKLFF.

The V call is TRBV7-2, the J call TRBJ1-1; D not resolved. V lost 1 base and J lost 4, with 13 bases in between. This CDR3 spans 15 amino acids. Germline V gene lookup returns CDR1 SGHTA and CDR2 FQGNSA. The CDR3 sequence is CASSLVADAATEAFF. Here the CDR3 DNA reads TGTGCCAGCAGCTTAGTAGCGGACGCGGCCACTGAAGCTTTCTTT.

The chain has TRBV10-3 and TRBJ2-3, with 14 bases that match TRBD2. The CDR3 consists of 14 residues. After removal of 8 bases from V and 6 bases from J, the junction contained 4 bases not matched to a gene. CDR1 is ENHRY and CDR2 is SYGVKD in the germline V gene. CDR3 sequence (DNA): TGTGCCATCCGGACTAGCGGGGGGTTCGATACGCAGTATTTT. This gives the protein CAIRTSGGFDTQYF.

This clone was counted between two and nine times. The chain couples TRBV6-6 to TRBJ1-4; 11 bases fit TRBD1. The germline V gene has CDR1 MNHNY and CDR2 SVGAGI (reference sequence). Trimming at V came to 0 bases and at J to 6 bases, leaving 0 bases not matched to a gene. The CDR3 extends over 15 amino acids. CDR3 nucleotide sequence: TGTGCCAGCAGTTACTCGGACAGGGGGCATGAAAAACTGTTTTTT. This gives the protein CASSYSDRGHEKLFF.

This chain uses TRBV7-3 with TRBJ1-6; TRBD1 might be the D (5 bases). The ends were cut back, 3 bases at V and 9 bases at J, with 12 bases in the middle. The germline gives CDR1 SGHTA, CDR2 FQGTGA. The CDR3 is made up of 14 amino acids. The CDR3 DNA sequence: TGTGCCAGCAGCTTGTCCGGGGGAACTTCACCCCTCCACTTT. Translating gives CASSLSGGTSPLHF.

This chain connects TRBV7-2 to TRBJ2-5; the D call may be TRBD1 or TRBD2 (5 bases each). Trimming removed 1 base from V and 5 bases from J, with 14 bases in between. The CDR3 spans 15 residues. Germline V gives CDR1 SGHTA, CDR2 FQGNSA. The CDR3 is CASSLDSRGEETQYF. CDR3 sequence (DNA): TGTGCCAGCAGCTTAGATTCGAGGGGTGAGGAGACCCAGTACTTC.

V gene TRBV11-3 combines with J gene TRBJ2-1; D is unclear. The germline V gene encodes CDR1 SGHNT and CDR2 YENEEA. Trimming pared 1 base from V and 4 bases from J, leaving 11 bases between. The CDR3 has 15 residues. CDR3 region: CASSLAEGRYNEQFF. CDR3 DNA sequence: TGTGCCAGCAGCTTAGCAGAAGGACGGTACAATGAGCAGTTCTTC. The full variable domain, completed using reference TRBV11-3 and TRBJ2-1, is EAGVVQSPRYKIIEKKQPVAFWCNPISGHNTLYWYLQNLGQGPELLIRYENEEAVDDSQLPKDRFSAERLKGVDSTLKIQPAELGDSAVYLCASSLAEGRYNEQFFGPGTRLTVL.

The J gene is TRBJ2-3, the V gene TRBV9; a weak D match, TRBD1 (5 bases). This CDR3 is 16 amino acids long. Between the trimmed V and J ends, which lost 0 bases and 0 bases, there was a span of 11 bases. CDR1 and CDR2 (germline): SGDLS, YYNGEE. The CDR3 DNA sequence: TGTGCCAGCAGCGTAGGGGCAGGGTCTAGCACAGATACGCAGTATTTT. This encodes CASSVGAGSSTDTQYF.